Listed below are T cell receptor beta chains from one sample, sequenced in a study of blood T cell repertoires in COVID-19. The table came from immunoSEQ multiplex PCR; TCRdb's copy has only in-frame clones and leaves some out. The table has 390,000 or so clones, around 91% seen once. Sequencing was carried out using PBMCs or T cells enriched from blood (not recorded which). These receptors came from a man younger than 35 who had recovered from COVID-19. The CDR3 runs from the conserved cysteine through the conserved F or W. A D gene is named only where the DNA matches it firmly. A row's size may be missing; if present it is once, few, many or a size class.

cdr3_length	d_call	v_call	j_call	clone_size	cdr3_aa	cdr3_nt
15	TRBD1	TRBV19	TRBJ2-1	NA	CASSIGTGVTNEQFF	TGTGCCAGTAGTATAGGGACAGGGGTCACAAATGAGCAGTTCTTC
19	TRBD2	TRBV19	TRBJ2-7	NA	CASSPSGTSGWRFSDEQYF	TGTGCCAGTAGTCCCTCCGGGACTAGCGGGTGGAGGTTTAGCGACGAGCAGTACTTC
14	TRBD1	TRBV3-1/TRBV3-2	TRBJ1-3	once	CASSQTGAGNTIYF	TGTGCCAGCAGCCAAACAGGGGCTGGAAACACCATATATTTT
14	TRBD2	TRBV10-3	TRBJ2-2	once	CAHGRGGNTGELFF	TGTGCCCACGGGCGGGGGGGTAACACCGGGGAGCTGTTTTTT
15	TRBD1	TRBV28	TRBJ1-2	NA	CASTTTGGSGSGYTF	TGTGCCAGCACCACCACAGGGGGCTCGGGTAGTGGCTACACCTTC
15	NA	TRBV28	TRBJ1-2	NA	CASSPGTTLQFSYTF	TGTGCCAGCAGCCCCGGGACAACGCTCCAATTTAGCTACACCTTC
16	NA	TRBV6-5	TRBJ2-3	NA	CASSYSSGRGPPTQYF	TGTGCCAGCAGTTACTCCTCCGGGCGGGGGCCACCGACGCAGTATTTT
14	TRBD1	TRBV27	TRBJ2-7	NA	CASSLSTGGYEQYF	TGTGCCAGCAGTTTATCCACAGGGGGCTACGAGCAGTACTTC
15	TRBD1	TRBV6-4	TRBJ1-2	NA	CASSRTGQGGYGYTF	TGTGCCAGCAGCCGTACGGGACAGGGGGGCTATGGCTACACCTTC
14	TRBD1	TRBV3-1/TRBV3-2	TRBJ2-3	NA	CASSHSAGGNTQYF	TGTGCCAGCAGCCATTCGGCAGGGGGTAATACGCAGTATTTT
14	TRBD1	TRBV19	TRBJ1-5	NA	CASSTRDRGEPQHF	TGTGCCAGTAGTACCCGGGACAGAGGTGAGCCCCAGCATTTT
15	NA	TRBV4-2	TRBJ1-1	NA	CASSQEEAGITEAFF	TGTGCCAGCAGCCAAGAGGAAGCAGGGATCACTGAAGCTTTCTTT
14	TRBD1	TRBV29-1	TRBJ1-3	NA	CSVRDRVIGNTIYF	TGCAGCGTCCGGGACAGGGTGATTGGAAACACCATATATTTT
12	NA	TRBV10-1	TRBJ2-1	NA	CASSDYPNEQFF	TGCGCCAGCAGTGACTATCCTAATGAGCAGTTCTTC
16	TRBD1	TRBV5-4	TRBJ2-3	NA	CASSPRTGISTDTQYF	TGTGCCAGCAGCCCCAGGACAGGGATTAGCACAGATACGCAGTATTTT
14	TRBD1	TRBV6-5	TRBJ2-1	NA	CASSYGTAYNEQFF	TGTGCCAGCAGTTACGGGACAGCTTACAATGAGCAGTTCTTC
13	TRBD2	TRBV7-3	TRBJ2-5	NA	CASSPRGSETQYF	TGTGCCAGCAGCCCGCGGGGGTCGGAGACCCAGTACTTC
15	TRBD2	TRBV5-1	TRBJ2-1	NA	CASSVGLAGEGEQFF	TGCGCCAGCAGCGTGGGACTAGCGGGAGAGGGTGAGCAGTTCTTC
13	NA	TRBV19	TRBJ1-5	NA	CASHTLPHQPQHF	TGTGCCAGTCACACCCTCCCCCATCAGCCCCAGCATTTT
16	TRBD2	TRBV25-1	TRBJ2-5	NA	CASSEGRASGSETQYF	TGTGCCAGCAGTGAAGGGCGGGCTAGCGGGAGTGAGACCCAGTACTTC
15	TRBD2	TRBV5-1	TRBJ2-1	NA	CASSATSGGANEQFF	TGCGCCAGCAGCGCGACTAGCGGGGGGGCCAATGAGCAGTTCTTC
14	TRBD2	TRBV2	TRBJ2-7	NA	CASSTGTSNGEQYF	TGTGCCAGCAGCACCGGGACTAGTAATGGCGAGCAGTACTTC